This TCR beta chain is from a study of blood T cells in healthy people across ages. With regard to this clonotype: Its target is not known.

Study findings and constraints: Long-lived donors carried more naive CD4+ cells and greater diversity than aged donors.

Primed by a sample-barcoded 5' primer and a J-beta primer mix, a second PCR proceeded for 7 to 11 cycles. MiXCR was run by TCRdb on the 5' RACE reads, yielding one entry per CDR3 protein. The sample has hundreds of thousands of distinct CDR3 sequences; about 56% are singletons. Germline CDR1 and CDR2: DFQATT and SNEGSKA (reference sequence). Trimming left V 0 bases short and J 3 bases short, with 6 bases between. CDR3 length: 13 amino acids. The clonotype originates from a middle-aged man in good health. The sequenced sample consisted of blood. J is TRBJ2-4 and V is TRBV20-1; D is undetermined. This chain's CDR3 is CSARDTLKNIQYF. In DNA form, the CDR3 reads TGCAGTGCTAGAGACACACTCAAAAACATTCAGTACTTC.